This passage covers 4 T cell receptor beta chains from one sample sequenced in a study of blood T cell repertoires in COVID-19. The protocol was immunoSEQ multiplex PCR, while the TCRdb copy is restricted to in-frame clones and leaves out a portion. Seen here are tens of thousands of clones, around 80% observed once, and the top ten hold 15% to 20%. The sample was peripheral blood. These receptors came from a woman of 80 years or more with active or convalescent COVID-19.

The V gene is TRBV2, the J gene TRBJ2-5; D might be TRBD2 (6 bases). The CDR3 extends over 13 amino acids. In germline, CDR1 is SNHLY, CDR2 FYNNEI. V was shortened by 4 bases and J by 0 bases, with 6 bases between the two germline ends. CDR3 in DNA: TGTGCCAGCAGTGCGGGGGACCAAGAGACCCAGTACTTC. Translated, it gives CASSAGDQETQYF. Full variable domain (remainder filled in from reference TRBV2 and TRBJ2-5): EPEVTQTPSHQVTQMGQEVILRCVPISNHLYFYWYRQILGQKVEFLVSFYNNEISEKSEIFDDQFSVERPDGSNFTLKIRSTKLEDSAMYFCASSAGDQETQYFGPGTRLLVL.

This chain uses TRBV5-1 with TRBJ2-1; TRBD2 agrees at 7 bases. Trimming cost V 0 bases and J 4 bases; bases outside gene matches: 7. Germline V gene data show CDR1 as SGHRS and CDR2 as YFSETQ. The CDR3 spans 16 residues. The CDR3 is CASSLAGLAAYNEQFF. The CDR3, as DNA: TGCGCCAGCAGCTTGGCCGGGCTAGCGGCATACAATGAGCAGTTCTTC. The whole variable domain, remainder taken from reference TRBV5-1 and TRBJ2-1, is KAGVTQTPRYLIKTRGQQVTLSCSPISGHRSVSWYQQTPGQGLQFLFEYFSETQRNKGNFPGRFSGRQFSNSRSEMNVSTLELGDSALYLCASSLAGLAAYNEQFFGPGTRLTVL.

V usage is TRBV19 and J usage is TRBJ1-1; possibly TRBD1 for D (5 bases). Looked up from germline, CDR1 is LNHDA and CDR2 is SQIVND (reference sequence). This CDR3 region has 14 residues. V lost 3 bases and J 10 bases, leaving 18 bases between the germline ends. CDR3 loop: CASSMDGRGMRAFF. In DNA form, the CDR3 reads TGTGCCAGTAGTATGGATGGAAGGGGCATGAGAGCTTTCTTT.

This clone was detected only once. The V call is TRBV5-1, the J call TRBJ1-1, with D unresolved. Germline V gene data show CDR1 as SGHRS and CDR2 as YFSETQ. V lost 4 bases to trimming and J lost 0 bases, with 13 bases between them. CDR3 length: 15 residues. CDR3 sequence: CASSPGLRVNTEAFF. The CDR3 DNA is TGCGCCAGCAGCCCGGGGTTAAGAGTGAACACTGAAGCTTTCTTT.